The clone carrying this T cell receptor beta chain came up once. Its antigen is as yet unknown. The CDR3 is 16 amino acids. Germline V gene sequence: CDR1 LGHNA, CDR2 YSLEER. Trimming shortened V by 1 base and J by 3 bases, and 13 bases separated the two germline ends. The template, about 500 ng total RNA, yielded TCR beta cDNA made with a constant-region primer. TCR beta libraries came from three nested multiplex PCR rounds using slightly modified ARM-PCR. PCR rounds one and two used TRBV1-TRBV30 forward primers with a C-beta reverse primer for around 11 cycles each. TCRdb analysed the multiplex PCR reads with MiXCR anew, one entry per CDR3 protein. This sample has around 25,000 distinct CDR3 sequences, with over 60% found just once. This entry belongs to a study of tumor-infiltrating lymphocytes in primary liver carcinoma. Study-wide background: Ranging in age from 30 to 69 years, the patients were men and women. Study-level results: Just about 7-25% of leading clones were found in every one of five regions.

Starting material for RNA and DNA co-extraction consisted of about 17-32 mg of unsorted bulk tissue. Subjects presented with primary liver carcinoma managed by surgical resection. The patients carried chronic HBV infection and had received no treatment. This chain joins TRBV4-3 and TRBJ2-1, with D possibly being TRBD2 (6 bases). This receptor was identified in a man aged 40-50 years with primary liver carcinoma and hepatitis B virus infection. Material for sequencing was liver tumor tissue from sampling region 3. As for subset: tumor region T3, left-lateral pole. CDR3 DNA: TGCGCCAGCAGCCAAGCACTAGCCTCTATCTACAATGAGCAGTTCTTC. Protein sequence: CASSQALASIYNEQFF.